This is a list of T cell receptor beta chains from one sample in a study of T cell responses to AZD1222 COVID-19 vaccine. The table came from immunoSEQ multiplex PCR; TCRdb's copy has only in-frame clones and leaves some out. Here the sample spans about 140,000 clones, less than 95% being singletons. Here the sequenced sample was peripheral blood, taken on day 0 of AZD1222 vaccination. The origin of the receptors is an adult in good health. Both conserved end residues are part of each CDR3. The order of the fields is CDR3 length, D gene, clone size, V gene, J gene, CDR3 DNA, CDR3 protein. The D gene is left open where the match is weak. Size is stated for part of the rows, as once, few or many counts, or as a class when the clone is expanded.

16	-	-	TRBV21-1	TRBJ1-1	TGTGCCAGCAGCAAAGCTTCGGTGGGGGTAAACTATGAAGCTTTCTTT	CASSKASVGVNYEAFF
17	TRBD2	once	TRBV5-4	TRBJ2-2	TGTGCCAGCAGCGGGGGGGGACTAGCGGGATCGAGCGGGGAGCTGTTTTTT	CASSGGGLAGSSGELFF
16	TRBD2	-	TRBV2	TRBJ2-5	TGTGCCAGCAGTGAACTAGCGGGAGGGCCTCAAGAGACCCAGTACTTC	CASSELAGGPQETQYF
18	-	-	TRBV10-3	TRBJ2-1	TGTGCCATCAGCGAGACCGTTCAATCTCAGGGGTTGGGGTATGAGCAGTTCTTC	CAISETVQSQGLGYEQFF
13	-	-	TRBV29-1	TRBJ2-7	TGCAGCGGGACGACCAGCGCTTCGGTGGAGCAGTACTTC	CSGTTSASVEQYF
14	-	-	TRBV30	TRBJ2-1	TGTGCCTGGAGCCCTGGGTTGAGGGCGGGCGAGCAGTTCTTC	CAWSPGLRAGEQFF
14	-	-	TRBV3-1/TRBV3-2	TRBJ2-7	TGTGCCAGCACGCTCACTAGCTCCTCCTACGAGCAGTACTTC	CASTLTSSSYEQYF
16	-	-	TRBV7-6	TRBJ1-6	TGTGCCAGCAGCTTAGGTCGTCCAGGTCACAATTCACCCCTCCACTTT	CASSLGRPGHNSPLHF
14	-	once	TRBV21-1	TRBJ1-5	TGTGCCAGCAGCCCTCAGACAGGCAATCAGCCCCAGCATTTT	CASSPQTGNQPQHF
14	-	-	TRBV19	TRBJ1-2	TGTGCCAGTAGTATTGGGACCGGCGTCTATGGCTACACCTTC	CASSIGTGVYGYTF
17	TRBD1	-	TRBV11-2	TRBJ1-1	TGTGCCAGCAGCCGGACAGGGGTGGGGATCATGAACACTGAAGCTTTCTTT	CASSRTGVGIMNTEAFF
12	-	once	TRBV11-2	TRBJ1-2	TGTGCCAGCAGCCTCGGGGGCAATGGCTACACCTTC	CASSLGGNGYTF
13	-	-	TRBV11-1	TRBJ2-7	TGTGCCAGCAGCTTAGCCCCATCCTACGAGCAGTACTTC	CASSLAPSYEQYF
15	-	-	TRBV5-1	TRBJ2-2	TGCGCCAGCTGCCCGACTTTGTCAGACACCGGGGAGCTGTTTTTT	CASCPTLSDTGELFF
14	-	-	TRBV20-1	TRBJ1-5	TGCAGTGCCAGTCTACAGAATAGCAATCAGCCCCAGCATTTT	CSASLQNSNQPQHF
13	-	-	TRBV6-5	TRBJ1-1	TGTGCCAGCAGTTACTCGAAAAGCACTGAAGCTTTCTTT	CASSYSKSTEAFF
15	-	-	TRBV19	TRBJ1-4	TGTGCCAGTAGTCTTACGGACAGAAGGAATGAAAAACTGTTTTTT	CASSLTDRRNEKLFF
14	-	-	TRBV29-1	TRBJ2-3	TGCAGCGTTGATGTCCCTCAAGTAACAGATACGCAGTATTTT	CSVDVPQVTDTQYF
18	TRBD2	-	TRBV3-1/TRBV3-2	TRBJ2-1	TGTGCCAGCAGCCAACACCCGGGACTAGCGAGTTCCTACAATGAGCAGTTCTTC	CASSQHPGLASSYNEQFF
17	-	once	TRBV7-8	TRBJ2-4	TGTGCCAGCAGCTGGGGGAGCGGACCATTAGCCAAAAACATTCAGTACTTC	CASSWGSGPLAKNIQYF
13	TRBD1	few	TRBV18	TRBJ1-1	TGTGCCAGCTCACCAGGGACAGCCCAAAAAGCTTTCTTT	CASSPGTAQKAFF
13	-	once	TRBV27	TRBJ1-1	TGTGCCAGCAGTTTAAGCGTTGGCACTGAAGCTTTCTTT	CASSLSVGTEAFF
13	-	-	TRBV10-3	TRBJ1-1	TGTGCCATCAGTGAGTCTGGTGGTACTGAAGCTTTCTTT	CAISESGGTEAFF
16	-	-	TRBV6-2/TRBV6-3	TRBJ1-5	TGTGCCAGCAGTTACGGCGTCGCAAGGAGCAATCAGCCCCAGCATTTT	CASSYGVARSNQPQHF
15	-	-	TRBV6-5	TRBJ1-1	TGTGCCAGCAGTCCCCGCCGGACAGAGAACACTGAAGCTTTCTTT	CASSPRRTENTEAFF
15	TRBD2	-	TRBV30	TRBJ2-5	TGTGCCTGGAGCTCCGGGGGGGGGCCACAAGAGACCCAGTACTTC	CAWSSGGGPQETQYF
16	-	-	TRBV4-1	TRBJ1-5	TGCGCCAGCAGCCACGCTTTAGGGGAGTTCAATCAGCCCCAGCATTTT	CASSHALGEFNQPQHF
14	TRBD1	-	TRBV27	TRBJ2-1	TGTGCCAGCGAAGGGACAGGGGGTCTGGATGAGCAGTTCTTC	CASEGTGGLDEQFF
19	TRBD2	-	TRBV27	TRBJ2-2	TGTGCCAGCAGTTTATCCTCCCGGTTAGCGGGGACTCGCGGGGGGGAGCTGTTTTTT	CASSLSSRLAGTRGGELFF
15	-	-	TRBV4-2	TRBJ1-1	TGTGCCAGCAGCCAAGTATCACAGATAAACACTGAAGCTTTCTTT	CASSQVSQINTEAFF
14	TRBD1	-	TRBV5-1	TRBJ2-1	TGCGCCAGCAGAGGACAGGCCGGAGACAATGAGCAGTTCTTC	CASRGQAGDNEQFF
16	-	-	TRBV11-1	TRBJ2-1	TGTGCCAGCACCAGAGGAAGCGGTAGCTCCTACAATGAGCAGTTCTTC	CASTRGSGSSYNEQFF
14	-	-	TRBV6-5	TRBJ1-3	TGTGCCAGCAAAGAAGACAGCTCTGGAAACACCATATATTTT	CASKEDSSGNTIYF
16	TRBD2	-	TRBV13	TRBJ2-1	TGTGCCAGCCGGTTCGCCGGCGGGAGGGCAGACAATGAGCAGTTCTTC	CASRFAGGRADNEQFF
14	-	once	TRBV10-2	TRBJ1-1	TGCGCCACCCGGGGGGGGAGCTTGAACACTGAAGCTTTCTTT	CATRGGSLNTEAFF
12	-	-	TRBV7-9	TRBJ2-5	TGTGCCAGCAGCTTATGGGAGGAGACCCAGTACTTC	CASSLWEETQYF
15	TRBD2	-	TRBV5-5	TRBJ2-7	TGTGCCAGCAGCTTGGTAGTCGGGGGGGTGGAAGAGCAGTACTTC	CASSLVVGGVEEQYF
20	-	-	TRBV4-1	TRBJ1-2	TGCGCCAGCAGCCAAGATGAGCTATCAAGTGCGAGGATTTCGGGGTATGGCTACACCTTC	CASSQDELSSARISGYGYTF
14	-	-	TRBV7-8	TRBJ1-5	TGTGCCAGCAGCCCGGGACAAGGTAATCAGCCCCAGCATTTT	CASSPGQGNQPQHF
19	-	-	TRBV7-8	TRBJ1-5	TGTGCCAGCAGCTTATGGTCCTCCAGGGTGGACGGAGGCAATCAGCCCCAGCATTTT	CASSLWSSRVDGGNQPQHF
15	-	-	TRBV30	TRBJ2-5	TGTGCCTGGACTCCGTACCGGGGAGTCGGGGAGACCCAGTACTTC	CAWTPYRGVGETQYF
13	-	-	TRBV10-3	TRBJ1-1	TGTGCCATCAAGACCATAAGTTTGGATCGAACTTTCTTT	CAIKTISLDRTFF
16	-	-	TRBV6-5	TRBJ1-2	TGTGCCAGCAGTTACTCCGTTTCGGGAAGTAACTATGGCTACACCTTC	CASSYSVSGSNYGYTF
17	-	-	TRBV28	TRBJ2-2	TGTGCCAGCAGCCTTCTTACAGGGACTGCGAACACCGGGGAGCTGTTTTTT	CASSLLTGTANTGELFF
14	-	-	TRBV5-5	TRBJ1-1	TGTGCCAGCAGCCAAGGGGGTTCGGGCACTGAAGCTTTCTTT	CASSQGGSGTEAFF
12	-	-	TRBV27	TRBJ2-7	TGTGCCAGCAGTTTCGGCGGCTACGAGCAGTACTTC	CASSFGGYEQYF
14	-	-	TRBV6-1	TRBJ1-1	TGTGCCAGCAGTGAAGTAGTGGGGAACACTGAAGCTTTCTTT	CASSEVVGNTEAFF
14	-	-	TRBV5-1	TRBJ1-1	TGCGCCAGCACCGGCCCAGGGACCAACACTGAAGCTTTCTTT	CASTGPGTNTEAFF
13	-	-	TRBV7-2	TRBJ1-5	TGTGCCAGCAGCTCCAGGGGTAATCAGCCCCAGCATTTT	CASSSRGNQPQHF
14	-	-	TRBV7-8	TRBJ2-1	TGTGCCAGCAGTCTCAGTAGTGTCGACAATGAGCAGTTCTTC	CASSLSSVDNEQFF
16	-	-	TRBV11-2	TRBJ1-3	TGTGCCAGCAGCTTAGGCTCCCAGAGCTCTGGAAACACCATATATTTT	CASSLGSQSSGNTIYF
16	TRBD1	-	TRBV6-1	TRBJ2-1	TGTGCCAGCAGTGACCCGGGGACAGGGTTTTTAGATGAGCAGTTCTTC	CASSDPGTGFLDEQFF
14	TRBD1	-	TRBV27	TRBJ2-1	TGTGCCAGCAGTTTAGCAGGGGGCAACAATGAGCAGTTCTTC	CASSLAGGNNEQFF
12	-	-	TRBV5-5	TRBJ2-7	TGTGCCAGCAGCTTGAGCCTGTACGAGCAGTACTTC	CASSLSLYEQYF
13	-	-	TRBV4-1	TRBJ1-5	TGCGCCAGCAGCCAAGACGGGTTTCAGCCCCAGCATTTT	CASSQDGFQPQHF
16	-	-	TRBV5-6	TRBJ2-6	TGTGCCAGCAGCTTGGGGCTGAGCTCTGGGGCCAACGTCCTGACTTTC	CASSLGLSSGANVLTF
13	-	-	TRBV2	TRBJ2-7	TGTGCCAGCAGCGTTAGGACGGACTACGAGCAGTACTTC	CASSVRTDYEQYF